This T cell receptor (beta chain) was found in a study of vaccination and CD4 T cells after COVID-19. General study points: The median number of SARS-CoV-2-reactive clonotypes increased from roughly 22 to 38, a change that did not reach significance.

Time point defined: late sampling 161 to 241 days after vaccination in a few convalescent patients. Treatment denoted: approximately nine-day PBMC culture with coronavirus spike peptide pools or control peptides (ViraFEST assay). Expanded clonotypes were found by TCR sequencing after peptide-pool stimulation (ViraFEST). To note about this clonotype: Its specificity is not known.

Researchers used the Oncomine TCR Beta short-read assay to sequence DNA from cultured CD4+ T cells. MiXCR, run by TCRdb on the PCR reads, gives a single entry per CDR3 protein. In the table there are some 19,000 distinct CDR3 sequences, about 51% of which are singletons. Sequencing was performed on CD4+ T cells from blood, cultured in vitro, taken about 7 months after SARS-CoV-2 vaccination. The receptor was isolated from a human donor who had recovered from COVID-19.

This CDR3 reads CASSYEEAVYEQYF. DNA for the CDR3: TGTGCCAGCAGTTACGAAGAGGCAGTCTACGAGCAGTACTTC. V usage is TRBV6-2 or TRBV6-3 and J usage is TRBJ2-7; D remains ambiguous. The CDR3 has 14 residues. Deletions cut 2 bases from V and 3 bases from J, with 11 bases between. CDR1 is MNHEY, CDR2 SVGEGT, per germline.